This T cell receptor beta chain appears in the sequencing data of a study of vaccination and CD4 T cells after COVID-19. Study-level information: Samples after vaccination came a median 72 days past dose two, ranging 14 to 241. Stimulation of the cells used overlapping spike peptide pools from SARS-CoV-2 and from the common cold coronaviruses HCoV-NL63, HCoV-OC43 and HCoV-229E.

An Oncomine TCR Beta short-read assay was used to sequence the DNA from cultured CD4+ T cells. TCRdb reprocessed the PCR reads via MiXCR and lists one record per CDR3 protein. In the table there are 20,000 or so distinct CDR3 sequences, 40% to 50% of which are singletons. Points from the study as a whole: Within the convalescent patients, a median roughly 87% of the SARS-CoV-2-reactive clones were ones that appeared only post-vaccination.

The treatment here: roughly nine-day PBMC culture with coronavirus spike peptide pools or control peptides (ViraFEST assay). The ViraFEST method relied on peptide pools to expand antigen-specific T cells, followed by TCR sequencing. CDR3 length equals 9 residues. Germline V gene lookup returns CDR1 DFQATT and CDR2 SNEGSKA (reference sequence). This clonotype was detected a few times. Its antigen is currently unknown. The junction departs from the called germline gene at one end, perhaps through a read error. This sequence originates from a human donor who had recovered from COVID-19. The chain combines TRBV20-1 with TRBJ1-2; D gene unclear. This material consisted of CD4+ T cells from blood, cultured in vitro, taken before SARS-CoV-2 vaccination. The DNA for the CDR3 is TGCAGTGTTGACCGGGGAAATCCGTTC. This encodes CSVDRGNPF.